These 24 T cell receptor beta chains were sequenced from one sample in a study of tumor-infiltrating lymphocytes in primary liver carcinoma. Production of TCR beta cDNA used approximately 480 ng total RNA together with a constant-region primer. Slightly modified ARM-PCR served as the procedure for the TCR beta libraries. These libraries came from three rounds of nested multiplex PCR. With TRBV1-TRBV30 forward primers and a C-beta reverse primer, the first two PCR rounds were run for around 11 cycles each. TCRdb processed the multiplex PCR reads anew with MiXCR; each CDR3 protein has one entry. The sample has 90,000 to 110,000 distinct CDR3 sequences, around 83% seen once. The tissue used was unsorted bulk material of about 19-33 mg. RNA and DNA were co-extracted from it with the AllPrep DNA/RNA mini kit. The sample was liver tumor tissue from sampling region 3. Subset: tumor region T3, left-lateral pole. These receptors originate from a man aged 35-49 years with primary liver carcinoma and hepatitis B virus infection.

With regard to this clonotype: Germline is not matched at one junction end, which may reflect a read error. V is TRBV4-1 and J is TRBJ1-2, with D unclear. Germline-derived CDR1 and CDR2 are MGHRA and YSYEKL. CDR3 length equals 16 residues. The CDR3 DNA follows: TGCGCCGGCAGCCAAGTCTCGAGGGCGAACCTCTATGGCTACACCTTC. It encodes CAGSQVSRANLYGYTF.

The J gene is TRBJ2-1, the V gene TRBV4-1; TRBD2 matches 7 bases. The germline V gene encodes CDR1 MGHRA and CDR2 YSYEKL. The CDR3 length is 16 residues. The V and J ends lost 3 bases and 9 bases, in that order; junction bases with no gene match: 14. Written as DNA, the CDR3 is TGCGCCAGCAGCCAGGAGCTGATTAGCGGGCAAAGTGAGCAGTTCTTC. This codes for CASSQELISGQSEQFF.

The chain combines TRBV6-1 with TRBJ2-1; D call uncertain. V shed 4 bases and J shed 9 bases, with 13 bases lying between them. Germline CDR1 reads MNHNS; CDR2 reads SASEGT. The CDR3 runs to 13 residues. The CDR3: CASSVNAQSEQFF. The CDR3 nucleotides read TGTGCCAGCAGTGTGAATGCACAGTCTGAGCAGTTCTTC.

On this clonotype: Compared with germline, one end of the junction differs, possibly owing to a read error. The chain is built from TRBV29-1 and TRBJ1-4; D possibly corresponds to TRBD1 (5 bases). The V gene's germline CDR1 is SQVTM and CDR2 ANQGSEA. The CDR3 runs 13 residues. This CDR3 is CGHVDGHNEELFF. The DNA of the CDR3 is TGCGGACATGTGGACGGACATAATGAAGAACTATTTTTT. Full variable domain (missing parts from reference TRBV29-1 and TRBJ1-4): SAVISQKPSRDICQRGTSLTIQCQVDSQVTMMFWYRQQPGQSLTLIATANQGSEATYESGFVIDKFPISRPNLTFSTLTVSNMSPEDSSIYLCGHVDGHNEELFFGSGTQLSVL.

Points on this clonotype: Since no conserved phenylalanine or tryptophan closes the CDR3, a read error is the likely cause. The DNA is omitted, as the CDR3 cannot be located on it reliably, and the CDR3 follows TCRdb's listing. The V gene is TRBV4-1, the J gene TRBJ2-1; the DNA was not used to check the table's D call, TRBD2. Termini included, the CDR3 measures 19 amino acids. Germline values: CDR1 MGHRA, CDR2 YSYEKL. CDR3 amino acids: CASNQDRGGRAKVRNEQSL.

This clonotype was detected once. The junction does not match germline at one end; this may be a read error. The chain employs TRBV6-1 and TRBJ2-1, with D hard to call. Germline V gene sequence: CDR1 MNHNS, CDR2 SASEGT. The CDR3 is made up of 15 amino acids. CDR3 sequence: CASSERQAASNEQFF. The CDR3 region has the DNA TGTGCCAGCAGTGAAAGACAAGCAGCCTCCAATGAGCAGTTTTTC.

Turning to this clonotype: A read error may account for a junction end that differs from germline. J is TRBJ2-1 and V is TRBV4-1; D may be TRBD2 (6 bases). Per germline, CDR1 MGHRA and CDR2 YSYEKL. The CDR3 length is 19 residues. CDR3 amino acids: CARSQDRGGRPGVRNEQFF. The CDR3 DNA reads as TGCGCCAGAAGCCAAGACCGAGGAGGGAGGCCCGGGGTTCGCAATGAGCAGTTCTTC.

Note on this clonotype: One junction end does not reproduce the germline sequence, and a read error may be involved. The genes are TRBV6-6 and TRBJ2-3, with TRBD2 matching 12 bases. Germline V gene data show CDR1 as MNHNY and CDR2 as SVGAGI (reference sequence). The CDR3 contains 15 residues. CDR3 amino acids: CASSPGLAGTDTQYF. DNA for the CDR3: TGTGCTAGCAGCCCAGGACTAGCGGGAACTGATACGCAGTATTTT.

This clonotype was seen repeatedly, ten times or more. V usage is TRBV18 and J usage is TRBJ2-5; either TRBD1 or TRBD2 may supply D (6 bases each). Germline V lookup: CDR1 KGHSH, CDR2 LQKENI. The V and J ends lost 1 base and 9 bases respectively, with 18 bases between them. The CDR3 is 15 amino acids. The CDR3: CASSPRDIVGGPQYF. Here the CDR3 DNA reads TGTGCCAGCTCACCACGGGACATTGTTGGAGGGCCCCAGTACTTC.

This clonotype was recorded once. The junction departs from the called germline gene at one end, perhaps through a read error. This rearrangement joins TRBV4-1 to TRBJ2-7; the D is unclear. Germline CDR1 and CDR2: MGHRA and YSYEKL. This CDR3 contains 13 residues. DNA of the CDR3: TGCGCCAGCAACCAAGATGATCATGACGAGCAGTACTTC. This gives the protein CASNQDDHDEQYF.

This chain links TRBV12-3 or TRBV12-4 with TRBJ1-1, with no clear D. With 8 bases removed from V and 1 base from J, the gap between germline ends came to 11 bases. CDR3 size: 13 residues. CDR3 sequence reads: CASSSDANTEAFF. CDR3 sequence (DNA): TGTGCCAGCTCTTCCGATGCGAACACTGAAGCTTTCTTT.

This clonotype has more than one count but fewer than ten. Being one base from a much bigger clone, this may be a read error. The CDR3 nucleotides are TGTGCCACCCGGAGGTCGGTTAATCAGCCCCCGCATTTT. Translated: CATRRSVNQPPHF. The chain is built from TRBV19 and TRBJ1-5, with D hard to call. The CDR3 extends over 13 amino acids. Germline assignment: CDR1 LNHDA and CDR2 SQIVND (reference sequence).

About this clonotype: The CDR3 does not close with the conserved phenylalanine or tryptophan, likely indicating a read error. CDR3 sequence reads: CSGATNKKLFY. Written as DNA, the CDR3 is TGCAGCGGGGCAACTAATAAAAAACTGTTTTAT. The chain has TRBV29-1 and TRBJ1-4; D gene ambiguous. The CDR3 totals 11 residues. From germline, CDR1 is SQVTM and CDR2 ANQGSEA.

As to this clonotype: The junction departs from germline at one end; a sequencing error may be responsible. The CDR3 is CSASLGIGAGGLFF. The CDR3, as DNA: TGCAGCGCCTCCCTTGGCATAGGGGCCGGGGGGCTGTTTTTT. This chain connects TRBV29-1 to TRBJ2-2, with D tentatively TRBD2 (6 bases). CDR3 length: 14 amino acids. CDR1 and CDR2 from the germline V gene are SQVTM and ANQGSEA.

The V and J genes are TRBV20-1 and TRBJ1-1, with TRBD1 identical over 8 bases. The CDR3 totals 18 residues. V dropped 2 bases and J dropped 3; count of bases not matched to a gene: 17. The V gene's germline CDR1 is DFQATT and CDR2 SNEGSKA (reference sequence). As DNA, the CDR3 is TGCAGTGCTAGACTTGGCTACAGGGGGAGAAAAAGGGACACTGAAGCTTTCTTT. Protein product: CSARLGYRGRKRDTEAFF.

As to this clonotype: This clone may be a read error of a much larger clone one base away. This chain connects TRBV7-3 to TRBJ2-2; D may be TRBD2 (5 bases). This CDR3 comprises 14 residues. Trimming left V 3 bases short and J 6 bases short, with 11 bases between. Looked up from germline, CDR1 is SGHTA and CDR2 is FQGTGA. The CDR3 nucleotides are TGTGCCAGCAGCTTTCAGGAGAGGGCCGGGGAGCTGTTTTTT. It specifies CASSFQERAGELFF. Complete variable domain (other parts from reference TRBV7-3 and TRBJ2-2): GAGVSQTPSNKVTEKGKYVELRCDPISGHTALYWYRQSLGQGPEFLIYFQGTGAADDSGLPNDRFFAVRPEGSVSTLKIQRTERGDSAVYLCASSFQERAGELFFGEGSRLTVL.

This clonotype was picked up a small number of times. The junction does not match germline at one end; this may be a read error. The V call is TRBV29-1, the J call TRBJ2-7; the match to TRBD1 covers 7 bases. The CDR3 runs to 13 residues. The V gene's germline CDR1 is SQVTM and CDR2 ANQGSEA. This chain's CDR3 is CSTWTGPSYEQYF. The CDR3 bases are TGTAGCACCTGGACAGGTCCTTCCTACGAGCAGTACTTC.

The gene calls are TRBV6-2 or TRBV6-3 and TRBJ1-5, with TRBD1 matching over 10 bases. The DNA matches TRBJ2-3 better at its end, which makes the J call doubtful. Germline V gene sequence: CDR1 MNHEY, CDR2 SVGEGT. The CDR3 is 18 amino acids. CDR3 DNA sequence: TGTGCCAGCAGTTACTGGTCGGGACAGGGGACTGGCAATCAGCCCCAGTATTTT. The encoded protein is CASSYWSGQGTGNQPQYF.

This CDR3 reads CADRTDRDGKNIQYF. As DNA, the CDR3 is TGTGCCGACAGAACCGATCGGGACGGTAAAAACATTCAGTACTTC. This chain joins TRBV6-2 or TRBV6-3 and TRBJ2-4, with D perhaps matching TRBD1 or TRBD2 (5 bases each). This CDR3 is built from 15 residues. The V end lost 11 bases, the J end lost 4 bases, and 21 bases lay between the germline ends. Germline lookup yields CDR1 MNHEY and CDR2 SVGEGT.

As concerns this clonotype: Given the absence of the conserved phenylalanine or tryptophan at the CDR3 end, a read error is likely. The V gene is TRBV6-5, the J gene TRBJ2-1, with 9 bases lining up with TRBD2. This CDR3 has 11 residues. CDR1 MNHEY and CDR2 SVGAGI come from the germline V gene. V shed 6 bases and J 12 bases; nucleotides not matched to a gene: 3. The CDR3 region has the DNA TGTGCCAGCAGCCATAGCGGGAGGCAGTTCCTC. It is translated as CASSHSGRQFL.

The genes are TRBV6-1 and TRBJ2-1, with TRBD2 as a possible D gene (5 bases). Germline V gene lookup returns CDR1 MNHNS and CDR2 SASEGT. This CDR3 spans 15 amino acids. Trimming pared 8 bases from V and 3 bases from J, leaving 17 bases between. The CDR3 loop is CASSRGREFYNEQFF. Here the CDR3 DNA reads TGTGCCAGCTCCCGCGGTAGGGAGTTCTACAATGAGCAGTTCTTC.

Concerning this clonotype: The junction departs from the called germline gene at one end, perhaps through a read error. V gene TRBV29-1 combines with J gene TRBJ2-7; TRBD1 might be the D (6 bases). CDR1 and CDR2 from the germline V gene are SQVTM and ANQGSEA. The CDR3 is 15 amino acids. The CDR3 spells CSVARGQRGSYEQNF. Here the CDR3 DNA reads TGCAGTGTCGCACGCGGACAGAGGGGCAGCTACGAGCAGAATTTC.

For this clonotype: The CDR3 carries no conserved terminal phenylalanine or tryptophan, so it likely arises from a read error. The gene calls are TRBV14 and TRBJ2-6; no clear D. V was trimmed by 1 base and J by 6 bases, leaving 10 bases between them. The CDR3 runs 15 residues. The germline V gene has CDR1 SGHDN and CDR2 FVKESK. DNA of the CDR3: TGTGCCAGCAGCCAAGGCGCAACTGAGGCCAACGTCCTGACTCTC. This sequence encodes CASSQGATEANVLTL.

On this clonotype: A read error is possible here, since a much larger clone lies one base away. This chain links TRBV30 with TRBJ1-1, with unresolved D. Germline assignment: CDR1 GTSNPN and CDR2 SVGIG (reference sequence). The CDR3 has 11 residues. The CDR3 DNA reads TGTGCCTGGAAACAGAGGACTGAAGCTATCTTT. It codes for CAWKQRTEAIF.